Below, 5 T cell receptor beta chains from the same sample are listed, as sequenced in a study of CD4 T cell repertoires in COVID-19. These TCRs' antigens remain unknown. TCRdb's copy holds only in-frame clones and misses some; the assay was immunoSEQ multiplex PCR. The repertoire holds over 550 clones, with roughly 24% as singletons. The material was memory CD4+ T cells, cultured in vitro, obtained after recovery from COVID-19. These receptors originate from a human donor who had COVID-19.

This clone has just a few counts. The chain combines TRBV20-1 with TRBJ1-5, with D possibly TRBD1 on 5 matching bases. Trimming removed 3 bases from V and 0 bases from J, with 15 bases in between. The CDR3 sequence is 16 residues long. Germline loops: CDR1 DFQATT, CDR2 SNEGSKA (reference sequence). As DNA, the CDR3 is TGCAGTGCTAGTGGGGGGGAAGGGTATAGCAATCAGCCCCAGCATTTT. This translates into CSASGGEGYSNQPQHF.

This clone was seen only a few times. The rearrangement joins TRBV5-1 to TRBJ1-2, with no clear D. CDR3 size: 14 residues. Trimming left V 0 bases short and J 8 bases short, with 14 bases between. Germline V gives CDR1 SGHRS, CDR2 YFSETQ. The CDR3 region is CASSLESPLGGYTF. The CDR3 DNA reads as TGCGCCAGCAGCTTGGAATCCCCTCTTGGCGGCTACACCTTC.

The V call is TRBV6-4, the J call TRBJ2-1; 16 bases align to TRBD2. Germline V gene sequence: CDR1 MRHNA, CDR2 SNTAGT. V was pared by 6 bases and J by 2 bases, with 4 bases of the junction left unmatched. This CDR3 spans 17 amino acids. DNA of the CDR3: TGTGCCAGCAGCGGGACTAGCGGGAGGGGACCCTACAATGAGCAGTTCTTC. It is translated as CASSGTSGRGPYNEQFF.

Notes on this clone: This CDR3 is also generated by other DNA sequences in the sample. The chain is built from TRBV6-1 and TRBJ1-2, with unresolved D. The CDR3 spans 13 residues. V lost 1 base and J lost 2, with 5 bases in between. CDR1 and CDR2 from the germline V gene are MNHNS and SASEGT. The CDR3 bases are TGTGCCAGCAGTGAAGGGGCAAACTATGGCTACACCTTC. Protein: CASSEGANYGYTF.

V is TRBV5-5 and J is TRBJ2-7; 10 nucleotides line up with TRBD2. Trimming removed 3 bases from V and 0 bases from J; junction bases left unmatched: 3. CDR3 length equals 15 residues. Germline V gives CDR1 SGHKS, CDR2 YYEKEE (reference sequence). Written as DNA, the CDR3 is TGTGCCAGCAGCTCCGGACTAGCGGTCTCCTACGAGCAGTACTTC. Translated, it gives CASSSGLAVSYEQYF.